This T cell receptor (beta chain) is drawn from a study of shared clonotypes between healthy human individuals. The wider study: Each donor had three CD4 naive, three CD4 memory, two CD8 naive and one CD8 memory plate.

The CDR3 extends over 14 amino acids. Germline V gene sequence: CDR1 SGHVS, CDR2 FQNEAQ. With 4 bases removed from V and 0 bases from J, the gap between germline ends came to 9 bases. CD45RO-negative, CCR7-selected cells formed the naive CD8 fraction, which excluded terminally differentiated effector memory CD45RA+ cells. Turning to this clone: Its antigen is not known.

Regarding the study as a whole: Naive subsets tended to show greater estimated richness than memory subsets.

Libraries were prepared by immunoSEQ multiplex PCR; TCRdb keeps only in-frame clonotypes and omits some of them. Here the sample spans approximately 2,200,000 clones, approximately 94% being singletons. The chain employs TRBV7-8 and TRBJ2-5; possible D gene TRBD1, 6 bases. Sequencing input: naive CD8+ T cells from PBMCs. This clonotype was sampled from a man aged 18 to 30 in good health. Some clones in this sample may be carry-over from other donors' samples. The CDR3 bases are TGTGCCAGCAGCTCGAGACAGGACCAAGAGACCCAGTACTTC. It encodes CASSSRQDQETQYF. The entire variable domain, with the rest obtained from reference TRBV7-8 and TRBJ2-5, is as follows: GAGVSQSPRYKVAKRGQDVALRCDPISGHVSLFWYQQALGQGPEFLTYFQNEAQLDKSGLPSDRFFAERPEGSVSTLKIQRTQQEDSAVYLCASSSRQDQETQYFGPGTRLLVL.